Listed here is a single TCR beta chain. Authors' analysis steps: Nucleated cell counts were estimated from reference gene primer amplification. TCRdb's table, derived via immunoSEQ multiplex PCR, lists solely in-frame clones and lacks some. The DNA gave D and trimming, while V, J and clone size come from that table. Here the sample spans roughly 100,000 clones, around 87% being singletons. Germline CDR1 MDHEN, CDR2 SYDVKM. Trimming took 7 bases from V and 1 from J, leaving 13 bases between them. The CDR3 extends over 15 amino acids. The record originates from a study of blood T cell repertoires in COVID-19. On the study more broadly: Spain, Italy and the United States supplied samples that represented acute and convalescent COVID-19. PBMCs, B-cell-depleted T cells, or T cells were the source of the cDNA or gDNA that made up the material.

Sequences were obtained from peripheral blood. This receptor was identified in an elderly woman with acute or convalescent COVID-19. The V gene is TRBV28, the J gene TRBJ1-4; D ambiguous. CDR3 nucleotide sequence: TGTGCCAGCACTACAGATGGGTTAACTAATGAAAAACTGTTTTTT. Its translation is CASTTDGLTNEKLFF.